Below, 16 T cell receptor beta chains from the same sample are listed, as sequenced in a study of CD8 T cells in ankylosing spondylitis. TCRdb fed the 5' RACE reads into MiXCR, producing one record per CDR3 protein. The sample holds about 800,000 distinct CDR3 sequences; approximately 12% are singletons and the top ten take 0.51%. Whole-study findings and limits: Made up of about eight highly homologous variants, a TCR beta motif appeared characteristic of ankylosing spondylitis blood.

The antigens of these receptors remain unknown. Sequencing was performed on blood, either unsorted or a sorted T cell fraction (not recorded which). These receptors came from a male donor with ankylosing spondylitis.

The chain recombines TRBV28 with TRBJ1-2; TRBD1 might be the D (6 bases). Between the trimmed V and J ends, which lost 3 bases and 8 bases, there was a span of 16 bases. In germline, CDR1 is MDHEN, CDR2 SYDVKM. This CDR3 is 14 amino acids long. The CDR3 sequence is CASSLGQGTRGYTF. The CDR3 DNA follows: TGTGCCAGCAGTTTGGGGCAGGGGACACGCGGCTACACCTTC.

This clonotype has ten or more counts. The chain joins TRBV5-1 to TRBJ1-2; 7 nucleotides match TRBD1. The V gene's germline CDR1 is SGHRS and CDR2 YFSETQ. Trimming cost V 1 base and J 8 bases; bases outside gene matches: 8. CDR3 length equals 14 residues. As DNA, the CDR3 is TGCGCCAGCAGCTTGATCCCAGGGGGTTCGGGCTACACCTTC. It is translated as CASSLIPGGSGYTF.

This clonotype occurred a few times. The genes are TRBV6-1 and TRBJ1-6, with unresolved D. V shed 0 bases and J shed 11 bases, with 8 bases lying between them. The CDR3 spans 13 residues. The germline CDR1 and CDR2 sequences are MNHNS and SASEGT. CDR3: CASSEALTAPLHF. Here the CDR3 DNA reads TGTGCCAGCAGTGAAGCGCTAACAGCACCCCTCCACTTT.

This clonotype was counted only a few times. This sequence joins TRBV7-2 and TRBJ1-2; possible D gene TRBD1, 6 bases. The CDR3 consists of 14 residues. The V gene's germline CDR1 is SGHTA and CDR2 FQGNSA. V was trimmed by 5 bases and J by 4 bases, leaving 14 bases between them. CDR3 coding DNA: TGTGCCAGCAGCCCACCGGGGGGGCCCTATGGCTACACCTTC. Translating gives CASSPPGGPYGYTF.

In its sample, this clonotype was seen a few times. The chain is built from TRBV18 and TRBJ2-1; 10 bases are a match to TRBD1. The V gene's germline CDR1 is KGHSH and CDR2 LQKENI. Trimming took 1 base from V and 6 from J; bases not matched to a gene: 9. The CDR3 contains 17 residues. CDR3 protein: CASSPLPGTGALNEQFF. The CDR3 DNA sequence: TGTGCCAGCTCACCACTCCCCGGGACAGGGGCCCTCAATGAGCAGTTCTTC.

The chain is built from TRBV5-1 and TRBJ2-5; 9 nucleotides agree with TRBD1. CDR3 length: 16 amino acids. The ends lost 5 bases at V and 7 bases at J; junction bases unmatched: 15. Germline loops: CDR1 SGHRS, CDR2 YFSETQ. This CDR3 is CASSSSGTGRDGTQYF. The DNA for the CDR3 is TGCGCCAGCAGTTCTTCCGGGACAGGGAGGGATGGGACCCAGTACTTC.

The chain couples TRBV20-1 to TRBJ1-5; D might be TRBD1 (5 bases). The germline V gene has CDR1 DFQATT and CDR2 SNEGSKA (reference sequence). V lost 1 base to trimming and J lost 4 bases, with 11 bases between them. This CDR3 is built from 14 residues. The DNA for the CDR3 is TGCAGTGCTAGAGTTCCAGGGTGGAATCAGCCCCAGCATTTT. This gives the protein CSARVPGWNQPQHF.

This clonotype was seen ten or more times. This chain uses TRBV20-1 with TRBJ2-1; 7 positions agree with TRBD2. The CDR3 has 18 residues. Germline V lookup: CDR1 DFQATT, CDR2 SNEGSKA (reference sequence). V shed 2 bases and J 0 bases; nucleotides not matched to a gene: 13. This CDR3 reads CSARLVGGRSLSYNEQFF. The CDR3 bases are TGCAGTGCTAGACTTGTCGGCGGGAGATCCCTCTCCTACAATGAGCAGTTCTTC.

This clonotype was observed a single time. The rearrangement links TRBV10-3 to TRBJ2-4, with D hard to call. CDR1 and CDR2 from the germline V gene are ENHRY and SYGVKD. V lost 4 bases and J 0 bases, leaving 7 bases between the germline ends. The CDR3 extends over 14 amino acids. The CDR3 sequence is CAISVELAKNIQYF. CDR3 nucleotide sequence: TGTGCCATCAGTGTAGAGCTAGCCAAAAACATTCAGTACTTC.

In its sample, this clonotype was seen many times. J is TRBJ1-5 and V is TRBV12-3 or TRBV12-4; 10 bases fit TRBD1. The CDR3 is made up of 14 amino acids. Trimming cost V 5 bases and J 6 bases; bases outside gene matches: 4. CDR3 residues: CASSPGQGGQPQHF. The DNA of the CDR3 is TGTGCCAGCAGTCCCGGACAGGGGGGTCAGCCCCAGCATTTT.

This clonotype appeared many times. The V and J genes are TRBV20-1 and TRBJ1-2; no firm D call. Trimming pared 0 bases from V and 4 bases from J, leaving 12 bases between. Germline V CDR1 and CDR2: DFQATT, SNEGSKA (reference sequence). The CDR3 runs 14 residues. CDR3 in DNA: TGCAGTGCTAGAGAGATGCGGACGTCCTATGGCTACACCTTC. It yields the protein CSAREMRTSYGYTF.

The J gene is TRBJ2-2, the V gene TRBV4-3; D is perhaps TRBD2 (5 bases). The CDR3 loop spans 15 amino acids. Between the trimmed V and J ends, which lost 4 bases and 3 bases, there was a span of 12 bases. Germline lookup yields CDR1 LGHNA and CDR2 YSLEER. The chain's CDR3 is CASSLRPEDTGELFF. Here the CDR3 DNA reads TGCGCCAGCAGCCTACGCCCGGAGGACACCGGGGAGCTGTTTTTT.

Only a few counts were recorded for this clonotype. The chain recombines TRBV20-1 with TRBJ2-1; TRBD2 aligns across 7 bases. Germline loops: CDR1 DFQATT, CDR2 SNEGSKA (reference sequence). CDR3 size: 15 residues. V gave up 5 bases and J gave up 2 bases; unmatched junction bases: 9. The DNA of the CDR3 is TGCAGTGCTCCTACAAGCGGGAACCCCTACAATGAGCAGTTCTTC. It translates to CSAPTSGNPYNEQFF.

J is TRBJ2-3 and V is TRBV7-9, with D perhaps matching TRBD2 (5 bases). Between the trimmed V and J ends, which lost 2 bases and 0 bases, there was a span of 12 bases. Germline CDR1 is SEHNR and CDR2 is FQNEAQ (reference sequence). This CDR3 has 16 amino acids. The CDR3 DNA is TGTGCCAGCAGCTTATCGTACGGGGAGAGCACAGATACGCAGTATTTT. Encoded protein: CASSLSYGESTDTQYF.

This chain links TRBV7-2 with TRBJ2-2; maybe TRBD2 (6 bases). Germline CDR1 reads SGHTA; CDR2 reads FQGNSA. The V gene lost 1 base and the J gene lost 5 bases, with 14 bases spanning the gap. The CDR3 has 16 amino acids. The CDR3 DNA reads as TGTGCCAGCAGCTTAGTTCCTAGCGCTGCAACCGGGGAGCTGTTTTTT. Protein product: CASSLVPSAATGELFF.

The table lists this clonotype with a few counts. The chain joins TRBV20-1 to TRBJ2-7; D unresolved. The germline V gene has CDR1 DFQATT and CDR2 SNEGSKA (reference sequence). The V and J ends lost 4 bases and 3 bases respectively, with 10 bases between them. The CDR3 runs 12 residues. For the CDR3, the DNA is TGCAGTGCTAAAGTCCACTACTACGAGCAGTACTTC. Its translation is CSAKVHYYEQYF.